These T cell receptor beta chains were read from a single sample in a study of vaccination and CD4 T cells after COVID-19. The antigens of these receptors remain unknown. TCRdb re-analysed the PCR reads in MiXCR, keeping a single row per CDR3 protein. In the table there are about 2,800 distinct CDR3 sequences, 30% to 40% of which are singletons. Sequencing used CD4+ T cells from blood, cultured in vitro. These receptors all stem from a human donor in good health. Each CDR3 is given with its conserved first and last residue. D genes are given only for firm matches. Size is omitted from some rows. Given values are once, few, many or a class for expanded clones.

J gene,V gene,D gene,clone size,CDR3 DNA,CDR3 protein
TRBJ1-5,TRBV20-1,-,few,TGCAGTGCTAGAAAGTGGGGAGAGCCCCAGCATTTT,CSARKWGEPQHF
TRBJ1-2,TRBV28,-,few,TGTGCCAGCAGTTTGGTAGGTTATGGCTACACCTTC,CASSLVGYGYTF
TRBJ1-2,TRBV18,-,few,TGTGCCAGCTCACCGTTCAGTTTAGATGGCTACACCTTC,CASSPFSLDGYTF
TRBJ1-4,TRBV28,TRBD1,-,TGTGCCAGCAGTTCCCGACAGGGTGTGTTTTTT,CASSSRQGVFF
TRBJ1-1,TRBV7-3,-,-,TGTGCCAGCAAAGTGGAATGGGGGACTGAAGCTTTCTTT,CASKVEWGTEAFF
TRBJ2-5,TRBV5-1,TRBD2,-,TGCGCCAGCAGCTTACTAGCGGACGAGACCCAGTACTTC,CASSLLADETQYF
TRBJ2-3,TRBV20-1,-,-,TGCAGTGCTAGTCCTACAGGGTTGGGTCCGGATACGCAGTATTTT,CSASPTGLGPDTQYF
TRBJ2-7,TRBV20-1,-,-,TGCAGTGCTAGCGACCCCGGGACCTACTACGAGCAGTACTTC,CSASDPGTYYEQYF
TRBJ1-5,TRBV28,TRBD1,-,TGTGCCAGCGACGAAGGACAGGGTGGACAGCATTTT,CASDEGQGGQHF
TRBJ1-5,TRBV20-1,TRBD1,-,TGCAGTGCTCCCGGACAGGGGAGCAATCAGCCCCAGCATTTT,CSAPGQGSNQPQHF
TRBJ1-1,TRBV29-1,-,few,TGCAGCGTTGTTGAACCTACTGAAGCTTTCTTT,CSVVEPTEAFF
TRBJ1-1,TRBV27,-,few,TGTGCCAGCAGTTTAGGGGAAATGAACACTGAAGCTTTCTTT,CASSLGEMNTEAFF
TRBJ1-2,TRBV7-2,-,-,TGTGCCAGCAGCCCCCGCGTCAAGGCTGGTGGCTACACCTTC,CASSPRVKAGGYTF
TRBJ1-2,TRBV6-1,-,few,TGTGCCAGCAGTGAAGGAGGGACCCGATACTATGGCTACACCTTC,CASSEGGTRYYGYTF
TRBJ2-7,TRBV20-1,-,-,TGCAGTGCTGACACCCCAGGGGGGAGCTCCTACGAGCAGTACTTC,CSADTPGGSSYEQYF
TRBJ2-2,TRBV11-3,-,few,TGTGCCAGCAGCCGAGATAACACCGGGGAGCTGTTTTTT,CASSRDNTGELFF
TRBJ1-3,TRBV20-1,-,medium-sized,TGCAGTGCTAGAGATTACAGGACTGGAAACACCATATATTTT,CSARDYRTGNTIYF
TRBJ2-7,TRBV20-1,-,-,TGCAGTGCTAGAGAGTCGGGCTTATACGAGCAGTACTTC,CSARESGLYEQYF
TRBJ1-3,TRBV7-9,-,-,TGTGCCAGCAGCCTTACAAGGAACACCATATATTTT,CASSLTRNTIYF
TRBJ2-7,TRBV7-8,-,few,TGTGCCAGCCATAGGGGCGGGGTGATGGGCGAGCAGTACTTC,CASHRGGVMGEQYF
TRBJ1-2,TRBV4-3,-,large,TGCGCCAGCAGCCAAGAGGGGGCCTCGGGCTATGGCTACACCTTC,CASSQEGASGYGYTF
TRBJ2-1,TRBV4-2,TRBD2,-,TGTGCCAGCAGCCAAGGGGAGGGTAGCTCCTACAATGAGCAGTTCTTC,CASSQGEGSSYNEQFF
TRBJ1-6,TRBV7-2,-,-,TGTGCCAGCAGCTCCAGACGAGGGACCCTCCACTTT,CASSSRRGTLHF
TRBJ2-1,TRBV7-3,TRBD2,-,TGTGCCAGCAGCCCGGCGGGAGCGGGAGGTATGGAGCAGTTCTTC,CASSPAGAGGMEQFF
TRBJ2-6,TRBV7-3,-,few,TGTGCCAGCGGTTCAGGGACCTCTGGGGCCAACGTCCTGACTTTC,CASGSGTSGANVLTF
TRBJ2-3,TRBV2,-,-,TGTGCCAGCAGTGAAGAGGGAGGCCATAGCACAGATACGCAGTATTTT,CASSEEGGHSTDTQYF
TRBJ1-2,TRBV21-1,-,-,TGTGCCAGCAGCAAAAAGCCGGACAGGGGAATCGGCTACACCTTC,CASSKKPDRGIGYTF
TRBJ1-4,TRBV20-1,-,-,TGCAGTGCCACCTTAAGCCGGGCAGGTGAAAAACTGTTTTTT,CSATLSRAGEKLFF
TRBJ2-1,TRBV30,TRBD2,-,TGTGCCTGGACCCTAGCGGATGGGTCCTACAATGAGCAGTTCTTC,CAWTLADGSYNEQFF
TRBJ2-7,TRBV20-1,-,few,TGCAGTGCTAGAGGGGTGGTCTACGAGCAGTACTTC,CSARGVVYEQYF
TRBJ2-3,TRBV2,-,-,TGTGCCAGCAAAAGGAGCACAGATACGCAGTATTTT,CASKRSTDTQYF
TRBJ1-2,TRBV27,TRBD1,-,TGTGCCAGCAGTCCCATGGACAGGGGGTATTTCTATGGCTACACCTTC,CASSPMDRGYFYGYTF
TRBJ2-3,TRBV25-1,-,-,TGTGCCAGCAGTGAATCAGGGCCAGATACGCAGTATTTT,CASSESGPDTQYF
TRBJ1-2,TRBV27,-,-,TGTGCCAGCAGTCCCGGGGCCTACTATGGCTACACCTTC,CASSPGAYYGYTF
TRBJ1-1,TRBV28,-,-,TGTGCCAGCAGTCAACACTTCACGAAGGGGGAAGCTTTCTTT,CASSQHFTKGEAFF
TRBJ2-3,TRBV6-4,-,-,TGTGCCAGCAGTGAAGTCCCGGGATCCTCTGCCGATACGCAGTATTTT,CASSEVPGSSADTQYF
TRBJ2-1,TRBV20-1,-,-,TGTAGCGGTGAACTTTTCAATGAGCAGTTCTTC,CSGELFNEQFF
TRBJ2-7,TRBV7-9,-,-,TGTGCCAGCAGCCAAGGGAGCCGATACTACGAGCAGTACTTC,CASSQGSRYYEQYF
TRBJ1-1,TRBV2,-,few,TGTGCCAGCAGCCTGACAGGGAACACTGAAGCTTTCTTT,CASSLTGNTEAFF
TRBJ1-2,TRBV5-1,-,few,TGCGCCAGCAGCGCCATTAACTATGGCTACACCTTC,CASSAINYGYTF
TRBJ2-1,TRBV12-3/TRBV12-4,TRBD1,-,TGTGCCAGCAGTCTCGGGGAAGGGGGCGGTGAGCAGTTCTTC,CASSLGEGGGEQFF
TRBJ2-1,TRBV7-9,-,few,TGTGCCAGCAGCTTAGGTGTTGAGCTCAACTACAATGAGCAGTTCTTC,CASSLGVELNYNEQFF
TRBJ1-3,TRBV6-5,-,-,TGTGCCAGCAGTTACTCCCGTTTAGGAAACACCATATATTTT,CASSYSRLGNTIYF
TRBJ2-7,TRBV12-3/TRBV12-4,TRBD2,few,TGTGCCAGCAGTTTAAGTGGAGTAGCGGGGGGGCCCGAGCAGTACTTC,CASSLSGVAGGPEQYF
TRBJ1-6,TRBV12-3/TRBV12-4,-,-,TGTGCCAGCGGGGTAACGGCCTATAATTCACCCCTCCACTTT,CASGVTAYNSPLHF
TRBJ2-3,TRBV20-1,TRBD1,-,TGCAGTGCTAGAGATCTCCGAACAGGGGCCAGCACAGATACGCAGTATTTT,CSARDLRTGASTDTQYF
TRBJ1-1,TRBV18,-,-,TGTGCCAGCTCCCAAAATGGGTTGGAGAACACTGAAGCTTTCTTT,CASSQNGLENTEAFF
TRBJ2-7,TRBV7-3,TRBD2,-,TGTGCCAGCAGCTTAATGACCGGGAGGGAGCAGTACTTC,CASSLMTGREQYF
TRBJ2-3,TRBV5-8,-,once,TGTGCCAGCACCGCTTCCAGGGATACGCAGTATTTT,CASTASRDTQYF
TRBJ2-7,TRBV7-9,-,-,TGTGCCAGCAGCTTAAGGGACGGAGCCTCCTACGAGCAGTACTTC,CASSLRDGASYEQYF
TRBJ2-5,TRBV5-1,-,few,TGCGCCAGCAGCTCGCAGGGGGGTGAGACCCAGTACTTC,CASSSQGGETQYF
TRBJ2-1,TRBV20-1,-,-,TGCAGTGCTTGGGACTTCCGCTCCTACAATGAGCAGTTCTTC,CSAWDFRSYNEQFF
TRBJ2-5,TRBV6-1,-,once,TGTGCCAGCAGTCTCCGCTCGGAGCTCCAAGAGACCCAGTACTTC,CASSLRSELQETQYF
TRBJ1-5,TRBV6-1,TRBD1,-,TGTGCCAGCAGACCCTACAGGGGTAGCAATCAGCCCCAGCATTTT,CASRPYRGSNQPQHF
TRBJ1-3,TRBV5-8,-,-,TGTGCCAGCAGCTACACCATATATTTT,CASSYTIYF
TRBJ1-1,TRBV6-1,-,few,TGTGCCAGCAGTGAGAGATGGACTGAAGCTTTCTTT,CASSERWTEAFF
TRBJ2-5,TRBV28,-,-,TGTGCCAGCAGTTCGGGCCGGGGGTTTATGTGGACCCAGTACTTC,CASSSGRGFMWTQYF
TRBJ2-7,TRBV6-1,TRBD1,-,TGTGCCAGCAGGCGGACAGGGCGTACCGAGCAGTACTTC,CASRRTGRTEQYF
TRBJ1-1,TRBV7-9,-,few,TGTGCCAGCAGTCAAGAGGCACGGGGGACTGAAGCTTTCTTT,CASSQEARGTEAFF